A single sample is the source of the 4 T cell receptor beta chains below, sequenced in a study of T cells in Graves' hyperthyroidism and ophthalmopathy. Researchers took RNA transcripts and amplified the TCR beta CDR3 regions from them. HTBI primers were employed in a first-round RT-PCR of the TCR CDR3. Via MiXCR, TCRdb re-called the multiplex PCR reads, giving one row per CDR3 protein. The repertoire holds more than 500,000 distinct CDR3 sequences, with 46% as singletons. Sequenced sample: peripheral blood or thyroid tissue (not recorded which). The origin of the receptors is an adult woman with Graves' disease, either hyperthyroidism or ophthalmopathy (not recorded which).

The rearrangement links TRBV12-3 or TRBV12-4 to TRBJ2-5; weak D call: TRBD1 (5 bases). This CDR3 contains 12 residues. V was cut by 5 bases and J by 3 bases, with 7 bases left in between. Written as DNA, the CDR3 is TGTGCCAGCAGTCCAGGGAAAGAGACCCAGTACTTC. Its translation is CASSPGKETQYF.

The chain combines TRBV20-1 with TRBJ2-5; 11 bases are a match to TRBD1. V lost 3 bases and J lost 5; bases outside the gene matches: 8. The CDR3 runs to 15 residues. Per germline, CDR1 DFQATT and CDR2 SNEGSKA (reference sequence). CDR3 DNA: TGCAGTGCTAGGCGGGACAGGGGGGCCGAGGAGACCCAGTACTTC. Translation: CSARRDRGAEETQYF.

The rearrangement links TRBV7-7 to TRBJ2-5; D unclear. Germline V CDR1 and CDR2: SSHAT, FNYEAQ (reference sequence). CDR3 length equals 12 residues. CDR3 protein: CARDSGRETQYF. In DNA, the CDR3 is TGTGCTAGAGATTCCGGGCGAGAGACCCAGTACTTC.

This clonotype was recorded at least ten times. The CDR3, as DNA: TGCAGTGCTAGCGCCCATAGGGGGGAAGAGACCCAGTACTTC. Translating it yields CSASAHRGEETQYF. This chain links TRBV20-1 with TRBJ2-5; D tentatively fits TRBD1 or TRBD2 (6 bases each). The V and J ends lost 3 bases and 3 bases respectively, with 14 bases between them. The germline gives CDR1 DFQATT, CDR2 SNEGSKA (reference sequence). This CDR3 spans 14 amino acids.